Listed here are 15 T cell receptor beta chains from one sample, sequenced in a study of blood T cell repertoires in COVID-19. Libraries were prepared by immunoSEQ multiplex PCR; TCRdb keeps only in-frame clonotypes and omits some of them. The data hold some 290,000 clones, with around 92% observed a single time. Sequencing input: PBMCs or T cells enriched from blood (not recorded which). Receptors originate from a woman aged 30 to 39 who had recovered from COVID-19.

The chain is built from TRBV6-6 and TRBJ1-5, with TRBD1 as a possible D gene (6 bases). Trimming took 2 bases from V and 2 from J, leaving 13 bases between them. Germline lookup yields CDR1 MNHNY and CDR2 SVGAGI (reference sequence). This CDR3 spans 16 amino acids. The CDR3 here is CASSYGGGFGNQPQHF. The CDR3 bases are TGTGCCAGCAGTTACGGTGGGGGCTTTGGCAATCAGCCCCAGCATTTT.

This chain joins TRBV6-5 and TRBJ1-1, with TRBD1 matching 10 bases. The CDR3 runs to 15 residues. Germline CDR1 and CDR2: MNHEY and SVGAGI. V lost 5 bases, J lost 11 bases, and 14 bases stayed unmatched. The CDR3 nucleotides are TGTGCCAGCAGTCCGGGACAGGGGCGACCAGGTGGGGCTTTCTTT. Translation gives CASSPGQGRPGGAFF.

J is TRBJ1-1 and V is TRBV20-1; no reliable D call. The CDR3 length is 11 residues. Germline V gives CDR1 DFQATT, CDR2 SNEGSKA (reference sequence). DNA of the CDR3: TGCAGCCCGTACAAGAACACTGAAGCTTTCTTT. This gives the protein CSPYKNTEAFF.

The chain couples TRBV28 to TRBJ1-5, with 8 bases matching TRBD1. This CDR3 is built from 15 residues. J lost 4 bases, V lost 6 bases, and 8 bases had no gene match. Germline loops: CDR1 MDHEN, CDR2 SYDVKM. In DNA form, the CDR3 reads TGTGCCAGCAGATCTCAGACAGGGGCAAATCAGCCCCAGCATTTT. Amino acids: CASRSQTGANQPQHF.

This clone was counted a few times. V is TRBV7-2 and J is TRBJ2-7, with 7 positions matching TRBD1. The length of the CDR3 is 14 residues. The germline V gene has CDR1 SGHTA and CDR2 FQGNSA. V trimming: 6 bases; J trimming: 0 bases; junction bases outside the gene matches: 5. The CDR3 loop is CASRRQGDSYEQYF. Here the CDR3 DNA reads TGTGCCAGCAGGCGTCAGGGGGACTCCTACGAGCAGTACTTC.

CDR3: CASSVAGSSYNEQFF. The CDR3 DNA reads as TGCGCCAGCAGTGTTGCGGGAAGCTCCTACAATGAGCAGTTCTTC. The genes are TRBV10-2 and TRBJ2-1; TRBD2 is a possible D gene (6 bases). The germline V gene has CDR1 WSHSY and CDR2 SAAADI. V lost 4 bases and J 0 bases, leaving 10 bases between the germline ends. The CDR3 has 15 residues.

V and J are TRBV6-1 and TRBJ2-5; TRBD1 is a possible D gene (5 bases). This CDR3 is 14 amino acids long. V was trimmed by 3 bases and J by 4 bases, leaving 12 bases between them. Germline CDR1 is MNHNS and CDR2 is SASEGT. This CDR3 reads CASSDDPGPETQYF. The CDR3 nucleotides read TGTGCCAGCAGTGACGATCCAGGGCCAGAGACCCAGTACTTC.

The chain is built from TRBV6-6 and TRBJ2-3; no definite D call. The germline V gene has CDR1 MNHNY and CDR2 SVGAGI (reference sequence). V was cut by 0 bases and J by 0 bases, with 7 bases left in between. CDR3 length: 15 residues. CDR3 sequence reads: CASSYSRRSTDTQYF. CDR3 nucleotides: TGTGCCAGCAGTTACTCAAGGAGAAGCACAGATACGCAGTATTTT.

This chain connects TRBV11-2 to TRBJ1-2; 7 bases are a match to TRBD1. Per germline, CDR1 SGHAT and CDR2 FQNNGV. The CDR3 covers 14 residues. J lost 4 bases, V lost 6 bases, and 8 bases had no gene match. CDR3 sequence (DNA): TGTGCCAGCAGTCTCCGTCCAGGGGGCTATGGCTACACCTTC. Its translation is CASSLRPGGYGYTF. Full variable domain (outside the CDR3, taken from reference TRBV11-2 and TRBJ1-2): EAGVAQSPRYKIIEKRQSVAFWCNPISGHATLYWYQQILGQGPKLLIQFQNNGVVDDSQLPKDRFSAERLKGVDSTLKIQPAKLEDSAVYLCASSLRPGGYGYTFGSGTRLTVV.

CDR3 sequence: CATSEGGDFKGADTQYF. The CDR3 DNA reads TGTGCCACCAGTGAGGGCGGGGACTTCAAAGGGGCAGATACGCAGTATTTT. The chain combines TRBV24-1 with TRBJ2-3; D might be TRBD2 (6 bases). The CDR3 is made up of 17 amino acids. Trimming pared 4 bases from V and 4 bases from J, leaving 20 bases between. Germline lookup yields CDR1 KGHDR and CDR2 SFDVKD.

The V gene is TRBV6-6, the J gene TRBJ1-2; 7 nucleotides agree with TRBD1. The trim removed 5 bases at V and 6 bases at J, leaving 9 bases unmatched. Per germline, CDR1 MNHNY and CDR2 SVGAGI (reference sequence). This CDR3 spans 14 amino acids. This chain's CDR3 is CASSVRRGADGYTF. The CDR3 nucleotides are TGTGCCAGCAGTGTACGCAGGGGGGCAGATGGCTACACCTTC.

The chain is built from TRBV27 and TRBJ1-1, with D maybe TRBD1 (5 bases). CDR1 MNHEY and CDR2 SMNVEV come from the germline V gene (reference sequence). This CDR3 is built from 16 residues. V was pared by 3 bases and J by 2 bases, with 16 bases between. CDR3 amino acids: CASSFSETAVNTEAFF. In nucleotides, the CDR3 is TGTGCCAGCAGTTTCTCGGAGACAGCAGTCAACACTGAAGCTTTCTTT.

The rearrangement uses TRBV6-5 and TRBJ2-1, with D tentatively TRBD1 (6 bases). V shed 7 bases and J shed 9 bases, with 16 bases lying between them. Germline V gene sequence: CDR1 MNHEY, CDR2 SVGAGI. The CDR3 runs to 13 residues. CDR3 sequence reads: CASTNRVIGEQFF. In DNA form, the CDR3 reads TGTGCCAGCACGAACAGGGTGATAGGTGAGCAGTTCTTC.

The chain couples TRBV6-2 or TRBV6-3 to TRBJ1-1, with D tentatively TRBD1 (6 bases). V shed 5 bases and J shed 4 bases, with 17 bases lying between them. The CDR3 totals 15 residues. The germline V gene encodes CDR1 MNHEY and CDR2 SVGEGT. DNA for the CDR3: TGTGCCAGCAGTGATACGGGACAAACGGGCACTGAAGCTTTCTTT. Its protein product is CASSDTGQTGTEAFF.

The genes are TRBV7-9 and TRBJ1-2; possibly TRBD1 for D (6 bases). This CDR3 has 14 amino acids. Trimming removed 4 bases at V and 5 bases at J, with 14 bases between. Germline V CDR1 and CDR2: SEHNR, FQNEAQ (reference sequence). CDR3 sequence reads: CASSYTTGWYGYTF. The CDR3 coding sequence is TGTGCCAGCAGCTACACCACAGGGTGGTATGGCTACACCTTC.